The 23 T cell receptor beta chains reported below all come from one sample, sequenced in a study of CD8 T cells in ankylosing spondylitis. Overall study findings and caveats: One TCR beta motif, made up of several highly homologous variants, appeared characteristic of ankylosing spondylitis blood.

One entry per CDR3 protein results from TCRdb running MiXCR on the 5' RACE reads. The table lists fewer than 650,000 distinct CDR3 sequences, approximately 12% of them singletons. For these receptors, no antigen is known. The sample was blood, either unsorted or a sorted T cell fraction (not recorded which). The receptors stem from a male donor with ankylosing spondylitis.

The V call is TRBV5-1, the J call TRBJ2-3; D perhaps matches TRBD2 (5 bases). Germline-derived CDR1 and CDR2 are SGHRS and YFSETQ. The CDR3 has 16 residues. The V gene lost 3 bases and the J gene lost 0 bases, with 14 bases spanning the gap. The CDR3 region has the DNA TGCGCCAGCAGCTCTAAGCGGAACCCGAGCACAGATACGCAGTATTTT. Amino acid sequence: CASSSKRNPSTDTQYF.

The chain carries TRBV29-1 and TRBJ2-1; no definite D call. CDR3 length: 13 amino acids. The V end lost 4 bases, the J end lost 6 bases, and 13 bases lay between the germline ends. Germline V gives CDR1 SQVTM, CDR2 ANQGSEA. As DNA, the CDR3 is TGCAGCGTTGTTCGAGTAGCAAGCAATGAGCAGTTCTTC. Protein product: CSVVRVASNEQFF.

The CDR3 is CASSEVPDRYSNQPQHF. DNA for the CDR3: TGTGCCAGCAGTGAAGTTCCTGACAGGTATAGCAATCAGCCCCAGCATTTT. The chain links TRBV6-1 to TRBJ1-5; a possible D gene is TRBD1 (6 bases). The CDR3 is 17 amino acids. Germline assignment: CDR1 MNHNS and CDR2 SASEGT. Trimming shortened V by 1 base and J by 0 bases, and 13 bases separated the two germline ends.

This clonotype was seen more than once but under ten times. CDR3 DNA: TGTGCCAGCAGTTCCCTTCAGTGGAATGAAAAACTGTTTTTT. Translating it yields CASSSLQWNEKLFF. The chain recombines TRBV6-5 with TRBJ1-4; D unresolved. There are 14 residues in the CDR3. Per germline, CDR1 MNHEY and CDR2 SVGAGI. The germline V and J ends were trimmed by 4 bases and 5 bases, with 11 bases remaining between them.

The chain has TRBV20-1 and TRBJ2-7; a weak D match, TRBD2 (5 bases). The V end lost 3 bases, the J end lost 6 bases, and 18 bases lay between the germline ends. Looked up from germline, CDR1 is DFQATT and CDR2 is SNEGSKA (reference sequence). The CDR3 runs to 14 residues. The CDR3 loop is CSARPGLLVSEQYF. DNA for the CDR3: TGCAGTGCTAGGCCCGGACTGCTGGTGAGCGAGCAGTACTTC.

With respect to this clonotype: This could be a read error, since a much larger clone is one nucleotide away. The rearrangement uses TRBV11-2 and TRBJ1-1, with TRBD1 as a possible D gene (6 bases). Germline V gene sequence: CDR1 SGHAT, CDR2 FQNNGV. The CDR3 consists of 13 residues. V lost 3 bases and J lost 4, with 9 bases in between. CDR3 residues: CASSFQGLTEAFF. The CDR3 nucleotides read TGTGCCAGCAGCTTCCAGGGGCTCACTGAAGCTTTCTTT.

At least ten counts were recorded for this clonotype. The gene calls are TRBV12-3 or TRBV12-4 and TRBJ1-1; D perhaps matches TRBD1 (5 bases). This CDR3 is built from 17 residues. V dropped 3 bases and J dropped 2 bases, with 19 bases sitting between them. The CDR3 sequence: CASSFFPGGWYNTEAFF. As DNA, the CDR3 is TGTGCCAGCAGTTTTTTCCCCGGGGGATGGTACAACACTGAAGCTTTCTTT.

There are a few counts of this clonotype. This chain connects TRBV11-3 to TRBJ2-1; D is possibly TRBD1 or TRBD2 (5 bases each). This CDR3 spans 14 amino acids. Trimming took 5 bases from V and 4 from J, leaving 12 bases between them. Germline CDR1 SGHNT, CDR2 YENEEA. CDR3 sequence reads: CASSRRDEYNEQFF. CDR3 coding DNA: TGTGCCAGCAGCCGCCGGGACGAGTACAATGAGCAGTTCTTC.

The sample holds a few counts of this clonotype. This rearrangement joins TRBV5-5 to TRBJ2-3; TRBD1 or TRBD2 may be the D gene (5 bases each). Germline V gene data show CDR1 as SGHKS and CDR2 as YYEKEE (reference sequence). This CDR3 spans 13 amino acids. Trimming took off 2 bases at V and 6 bases at J, with 10 bases between the two ends. CDR3 DNA: TGTGCCAGCAGCTTACGGGACGGTGATACGCAGTATTTT. Its translation: CASSLRDGDTQYF.

This clonotype has a handful of counts. The chain carries TRBV20-1 and TRBJ2-7; TRBD2 aligns across 14 bases. This CDR3 is built from 15 residues. V trimming: 8 bases; J trimming: 1 base; junction bases outside the gene matches: 7. Germline V CDR1 and CDR2: DFQATT, SNEGSKA (reference sequence). In DNA, the CDR3 is TGCAGTCACGGACTAGCGGGAGGCCGGTCCTACGAGCAGTACTTC. Translating gives CSHGLAGGRSYEQYF.

This sequence joins TRBV3-1 and TRBJ1-2; 7 bases match TRBD1. The ends lost 1 base at V and 4 bases at J; junction bases unmatched: 9. The germline gives CDR1 LGHDT, CDR2 YNNKEL (reference sequence). This CDR3 spans 16 amino acids. In DNA, the CDR3 is TGTGCCAGCAGCCAAGGATGGACAGGACGTGGCTATGGCTACACCTTC. It codes for CASSQGWTGRGYGYTF.

The chain recombines TRBV9 with TRBJ2-2, with 7 bases identical to TRBD2. The V segment lost 0 bases and the J segment 5 bases; nucleotides outside the gene matches: 7. This CDR3 contains 16 residues. The V gene's germline CDR1 is SGDLS and CDR2 YYNGEE. The CDR3 bases are TGTGCCAGCAGCGTAGTTGCGGGAGCAGGAACCGGGGAGCTGTTTTTT. This encodes CASSVVAGAGTGELFF.

This clonotype was seen a handful of times. V and J are TRBV27 and TRBJ2-7, with D unresolved. The CDR3 is 12 amino acids. The germline V gene has CDR1 MNHEY and CDR2 SMNVEV (reference sequence). Trimming cost V 7 bases and J 6 bases, with 13 bases left between them. CDR3 region: CASTIFKAEQYV. DNA for the CDR3: TGTGCCAGCACTATTTTTAAGGCCGAGCAGTACGTC.

There are many counts of this clonotype. The V and J genes are TRBV12-3 or TRBV12-4 and TRBJ2-7, with D possibly called TRBD1 or TRBD2 (7 bases each). V was pared by 2 bases and J by 3 bases, with 14 bases between. The CDR3 covers 15 residues. CDR3 nucleotide sequence: TGTGCCAGCAGTTTAAATGCAGGGGGGGTCTACGAGCAGTACGTC. It specifies CASSLNAGGVYEQYV.

The CDR3 DNA reads TGTGCCAGCAGCCAATACAGGGATTCACCCCTCCACTTT. Encoded protein: CASSQYRDSPLHF. V usage is TRBV3-1 and J usage is TRBJ1-6, with D perhaps TRBD1 (6 bases). Germline V gene sequence: CDR1 LGHDT, CDR2 YNNKEL (reference sequence). The CDR3 extends over 13 amino acids. V gave up 2 bases and J gave up 8 bases, with 7 bases separating them. The full variable domain, with the rest looked up from reference TRBV3-1 and TRBJ1-6, is DTAVSQTPKYLVTQMGNDKSIKCEQNLGHDTMYWYKQDSKKFLKIMFSYNNKELIINETVPNRFSPKSPDKAHLNLHINSLELGDSAVYFCASSQYRDSPLHFGNGTRLTVT.

The chain combines TRBV10-1 with TRBJ2-2, with D perhaps matching TRBD1 (6 bases). There are 15 residues in the CDR3. Per germline, CDR1 WNHNN and CDR2 SYGVQD (reference sequence). V was shortened by 7 bases and J by 6 bases, with 18 bases between the two germline ends. In DNA form, the CDR3 reads TGCGCCAGCAATTCACAGGGCCCCGGGGCCGGGGAGCTGTTTTTT. Translated, it gives CASNSQGPGAGELFF.

Only a few counts were recorded for this clonotype. The chain couples TRBV7-9 to TRBJ1-3; D remains unclear. Trimming pared 10 bases from V and 7 bases from J, leaving 11 bases between. Germline assignment: CDR1 SEHNR and CDR2 FQNEAQ (reference sequence). This CDR3 has 11 amino acids. The CDR3 DNA reads as TGTGCCATAAGATATGGGAACACCATATATTTT. Its protein is CAIRYGNTIYF.

In its sample, this clonotype was seen many times. This chain uses TRBV10-3 with TRBJ2-3; tentatively, D is TRBD2 (5 bases). The CDR3 consists of 14 residues. Per germline, CDR1 ENHRY and CDR2 SYGVKD. The V end was cut by 0 bases, the J end by 1 base, with 5 bases between. DNA of the CDR3: TGTGCCATCAGTGAGTCTAGCGGCACAGATACGCAGTATTTT. Protein sequence: CAISESSGTDTQYF.

This clonotype was picked up a small number of times. CDR3 in amino acids: CSVAGQGNEQYF. The DNA for the CDR3 is TGCAGCGTTGCTGGACAGGGAAACGAGCAGTACTTC. The chain combines TRBV29-1 with TRBJ2-7; 8 bases line up with TRBD1. Per the germline V gene, CDR1 is SQVTM and CDR2 is ANQGSEA. Trimming cost V 4 bases and J 5 bases; bases outside gene matches: 4. This CDR3 region has 12 residues.

In its sample, this clonotype was seen a few times. The chain combines TRBV27 with TRBJ2-7; 8 nucleotides align to TRBD2. This CDR3 is 16 amino acids long. Per the germline V gene, CDR1 is MNHEY and CDR2 is SMNVEV (reference sequence). The J segment lost 7 bases and the V segment lost 6 bases, leaving 17 bases of the junction unmatched. In DNA form, the CDR3 reads TGTGCCAGCAGACAAAACCCGGCGGGAGGAACGAGAGAGCAGTACTTC. This codes for CASRQNPAGGTREQYF.

The J gene is TRBJ1-2, the V gene TRBV5-5; D gene uncertain. The germline V gene encodes CDR1 SGHKS and CDR2 YYEKEE (reference sequence). The CDR3 runs 15 residues. Trimming stripped 1 base from V and 4 bases from J, with 14 bases between. The CDR3 DNA follows: TGTGCCAGCAGCTTGAATAGACCGAGACCCTATGGCTACACCTTC. It specifies CASSLNRPRPYGYTF.

The chain combines TRBV4-2 with TRBJ2-1; D gene unclear. Germline CDR1 LGHNA, CDR2 YNFKEQ. CDR3 length equals 16 residues. V was shortened by 1 base and J by 2 bases, with 12 bases between the two germline ends. The chain's CDR3 is CASSQGLVSPYNEQFF. For the CDR3, the DNA is TGTGCCAGCAGCCAAGGGTTGGTTTCTCCCTACAATGAGCAGTTCTTC.

This clonotype was seen at least ten times. This rearrangement joins TRBV20-1 to TRBJ2-3; no clear D gene. There are 11 residues in the CDR3. Trimming took 3 bases from V and 6 from J, leaving 7 bases between them. Germline CDR1 is DFQATT and CDR2 is SNEGSKA (reference sequence). For the CDR3, the DNA is TGCAGTGCTAGTAATGTCGATACGCAGTATTTT. Residues: CSASNVDTQYF.